This TCR beta chain is drawn from a study of early T cells in non-severe SARS-CoV-2 infection. The ends were cut back, 7 bases at V and 4 bases at J, with 17 bases in the middle. CDR3 size: 15 residues. Germline-derived CDR1 and CDR2 are LNHDA and SQIVND (reference sequence). This clonotype was picked up many times. Researchers attached unique molecular identifiers to individual cDNA molecules. MiXCR was run by TCRdb on the 5' RACE reads, yielding one entry per CDR3 protein. The sample contains tens of thousands of distinct CDR3 sequences, 7% to 10% of which appear only once. Source material: whole blood. V and J are TRBV19 and TRBJ2-1; perhaps TRBD1 as D (6 bases). This TCR was sampled from an adult who was a healthcare worker with PCR-confirmed SARS-CoV-2 infection or an uninfected control (not recorded which). CDR3 loop: CASMPRTGIYNEQFF. The CDR3 region has the DNA TGTGCCAGTATGCCTCGAACAGGGATTTACAATGAGCAGTTCTTC.